This T cell receptor beta chain was captured in a study of blood T cell repertoires in COVID-19. Study in general: COVID-19 samples collected from the United States, Italy and Spain covered acute and convalescent phases. Sample material is recorded as cDNA or gDNA derived from T cells, B-cell-depleted T cells, or PBMCs.

In this sample, this clone turned up a few times. The CDR3 runs to 13 residues. The germline gives CDR1 MDHEN, CDR2 SYDVKM. J gave up 6 bases and V 6 bases, and 2 bases lay outside the gene matches. Authors' methods: Quantification of nucleated cells was approximated via reference gene primer amplification. Assay: immunoSEQ multiplex PCR; the TCRdb copy retains only in-frame clones and omits some. The V and J calls and clone size were taken over from that table, and D and trimming were inferred from the DNA. The sample yields about 210,000 clones, about four fifths seen once. Sequences were obtained from peripheral blood. The clonotype originates from a man between 45 and 60 years old with active or convalescent COVID-19. The chain carries TRBV28 and TRBJ1-5; 10 bases agree with TRBD1. The CDR3 DNA reads TGTGCCAGCAGGGGGACAGGGGTTCAGCCCCAGCATTTT. It specifies CASRGTGVQPQHF.